A single sample gave rise to the 5 T cell receptor beta chains below, sequenced in a study of response to subunit inactivated influenza vaccine. MiXCR was run by TCRdb on the RT-PCR reads, yielding one entry per CDR3 protein. This table holds hundreds of thousands of distinct CDR3 sequences, less than 20% found once. The material was PBMCs from blood, obtained approximately 5 days after vaccination. These receptors were taken from a man aged 45-65 years who received an inactivated influenza vaccine.

J is TRBJ2-1 and V is TRBV12-3 or TRBV12-4; 10 nucleotides line up with TRBD2. Losses at the gene ends were 6 bases for V and 7 bases for J; bases not matched to a gene: 9. The CDR3 totals 15 residues. The CDR3 spells CASRPPGLANNEQFF. The CDR3 bases are TGTGCCAGCAGGCCTCCGGGACTAGCGAATAATGAGCAGTTCTTC.

The sample holds a few counts of this clonotype. The genes are TRBV9 and TRBJ2-1; 9 bases are shared with TRBD2. Looked up from germline, CDR1 is SGDLS and CDR2 is YYNGEE. The V and J ends lost 4 bases and 8 bases, in that order; junction bases with no gene match: 13. The CDR3 is 16 residues long. As DNA, the CDR3 is TGTGCCAGCAGCTTACCCGGGACTAGCCGGATCGATGAGCAGTTCTTC. This gives the protein CASSLPGTSRIDEQFF.

The chain joins TRBV12-3 or TRBV12-4 to TRBJ2-1; maybe TRBD2 (7 bases). V was trimmed by 6 bases and J by 2 bases, leaving 17 bases between them. The CDR3 is 16 amino acids. This CDR3 is CASRRGGLVAYNEQFF. CDR3 nucleotides: TGTGCCAGCAGGAGGGGGGGCCTAGTGGCCTACAATGAGCAGTTCTTC.

The V and J genes are TRBV5-1 and TRBJ2-5, with D tentatively TRBD1 or TRBD2 (5 bases each). CDR1 and CDR2 from the germline V gene are SGHRS and YFSETQ. The CDR3 sequence is 15 residues long. The V end was cut by 4 bases, the J end by 5 bases, with 18 bases between. The CDR3 region has the DNA TGCGCCAGCAGCCTCTCCGGCAGGGACCCCGAGACCCAGTACTTC. It specifies CASSLSGRDPETQYF.

The chain links TRBV18 to TRBJ2-4, with D hard to call. Germline values: CDR1 KGHSH, CDR2 LQKENI. The CDR3 length is 17 residues. Trimming left V 1 base short and J 3 bases short, with 16 bases between. The CDR3 sequence: CASSPQISLLSKNIQYF. Written as DNA, the CDR3 is TGTGCCAGCTCACCACAAATAAGCTTACTGAGCAAAAACATTCAGTACTTC. Looking up the rest from reference TRBV18 and TRBJ2-4 gives the full variable domain: NAGVMQNPRHLVRRRGQEARLRCSPMKGHSHVYWYRQLPEEGLKFMVYLQKENIIDESGMPKERFSAEFPKEGPSILRIQQVVRGDSAAYFCASSPQISLLSKNIQYFGAGTRLSVL.